This TCR beta chain was captured by sequencing in a study of persistence of HIV-infected CD4 T cells. In the study overall: Median time on suppressive ART was over six years. Broader study findings: TCRbeta richness was lower in CMV- and Gag-responding cells than in anti-CD3/anti-CD28-responding cells. Proviral oligoclonality tracked with TCR oligoclonality within the same sorted cells. Degenerate expanded CDR3beta sequences were enriched among CMV- and Gag-responding cells.

Sequencing used immunoSEQ version 4 in survey mode. Only in-frame clones appear in the TCRdb table, and some are missing; sequencing was by immunoSEQ multiplex PCR. Here the sample spans roughly 41,000 clones, approximately 88% being singletons. Nonspecific anti-CD3/anti-CD28 bead stimulation represents the broad CD4+ T cell repertoire. Sorting selected CD4+ T cells upregulating both CD40 ligand and CD69. Concerning this clone: Its target is unknown.

There are 15 residues in the CDR3. The receptor comes from an adult man with HIV who was CMV-seropositive. Sequences were derived from CD4+ T cells sorted from PBMCs after roughly 18-hour stimulation, sampled from a patient who received antiretroviral therapy. The J gene is TRBJ1-1, the V gene TRBV12-1; the D call TRBD1 from the table was never checked on the DNA. TRBV12-1 is labeled a pseudogene. As DNA, the CDR3 is TGTGCCAGCAGCCCGGGACAGGGGGCAAGCCTTGAAGCTTTCTTT. This encodes CASSPGQGASLEAFF.